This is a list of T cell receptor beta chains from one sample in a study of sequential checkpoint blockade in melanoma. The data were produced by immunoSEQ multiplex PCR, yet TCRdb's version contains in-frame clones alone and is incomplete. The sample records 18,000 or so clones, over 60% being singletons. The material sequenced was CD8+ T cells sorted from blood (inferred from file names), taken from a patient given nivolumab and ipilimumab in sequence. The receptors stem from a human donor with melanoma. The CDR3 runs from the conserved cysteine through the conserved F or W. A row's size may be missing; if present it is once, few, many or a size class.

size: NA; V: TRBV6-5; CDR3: CASSYSPSGSAYEQFF
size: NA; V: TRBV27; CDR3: CASSPVGGRDYGYTF
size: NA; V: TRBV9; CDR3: CASSVGTTMNTEAFF
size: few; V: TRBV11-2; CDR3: CASSLGGGSGNTGELFF
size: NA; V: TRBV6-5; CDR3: CASSYERFGGSNGYTF
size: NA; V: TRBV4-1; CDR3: CASSQDWGVEYGYTF
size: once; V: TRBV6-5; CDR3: CASSYRTRSYEQYF
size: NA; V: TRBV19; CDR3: CASSTLDRADGYTF
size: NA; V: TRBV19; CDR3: CASDDWRASGPNEQFF
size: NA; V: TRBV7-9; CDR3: CASSSYRQAEAFF
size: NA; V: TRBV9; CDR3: CASSVTVLSGANVLTF
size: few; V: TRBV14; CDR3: CASSQAGTAGGEQYF
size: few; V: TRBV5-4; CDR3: CASSLADRNYEQYF
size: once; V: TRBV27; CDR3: CASSLSSGRGYEQYF
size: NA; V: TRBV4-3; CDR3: CASSPDRGGYYGYTF
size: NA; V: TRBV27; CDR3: CASSLSDIGNTEAFF
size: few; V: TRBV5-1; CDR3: CASSVTPEGGYTF
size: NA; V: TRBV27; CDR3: CASSWTSGSEQYF
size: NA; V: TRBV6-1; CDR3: CASSEWGLAGVEQYF
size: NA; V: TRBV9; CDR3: CASSAYGTGYEQYF
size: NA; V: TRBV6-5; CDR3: CASSYSHSGYGYTF
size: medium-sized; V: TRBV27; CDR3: CASSSLATNEKLFF
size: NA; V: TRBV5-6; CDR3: CASSLAGGAGYGYTF
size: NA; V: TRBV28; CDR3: CASSLLQGTYYGYTF
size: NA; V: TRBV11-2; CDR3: CASSFSAGWGDQGNTEAFF
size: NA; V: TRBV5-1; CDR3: CASSSWTSGTYEQYF
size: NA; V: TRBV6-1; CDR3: CASSEYGGSSYNEQFF
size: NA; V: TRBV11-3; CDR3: CASSLPDSKKFSYEQYF
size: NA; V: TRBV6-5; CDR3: CASSYSRYPANYGYTF
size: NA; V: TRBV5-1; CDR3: CASSESSGLPYEQYF
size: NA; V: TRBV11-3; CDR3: CASSSPWAYEQYF
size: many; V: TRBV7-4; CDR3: CASSVGQGSEQYF
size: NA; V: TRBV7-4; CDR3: CASSFTTSDSSYEQYF
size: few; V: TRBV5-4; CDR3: CASSRDSNDYTF
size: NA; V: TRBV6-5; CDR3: CASSSLAGAEQFF
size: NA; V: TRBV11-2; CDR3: CASSSTVAGGGYEQYF
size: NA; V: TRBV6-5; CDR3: CASSKDSSGANVLTF
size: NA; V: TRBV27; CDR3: CASSLGGTNGYTF
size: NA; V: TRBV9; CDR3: CASSVSGNNYEQYF
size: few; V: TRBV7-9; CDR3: CASSPAPGQYEQYF
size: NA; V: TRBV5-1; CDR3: CASSPGLGNTEAFF
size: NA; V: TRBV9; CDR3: CASSITGENNQPQHF
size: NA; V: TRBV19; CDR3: CASSIGRAAGSEKLFF
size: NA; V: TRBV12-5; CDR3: CASGTGQVVNQPQHF
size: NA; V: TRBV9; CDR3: CASSAGGGPDTQYF
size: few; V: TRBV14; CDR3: CASSQTSGGASEQYF
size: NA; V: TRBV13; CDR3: CASSLGPGGLNEQYF
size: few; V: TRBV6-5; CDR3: CASSDSQGAGELFF
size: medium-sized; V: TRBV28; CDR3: CASSPQRGKQYF
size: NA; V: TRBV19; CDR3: CASSRTGAIYGYTF
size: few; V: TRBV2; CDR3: CASSANTGRGYGYTF